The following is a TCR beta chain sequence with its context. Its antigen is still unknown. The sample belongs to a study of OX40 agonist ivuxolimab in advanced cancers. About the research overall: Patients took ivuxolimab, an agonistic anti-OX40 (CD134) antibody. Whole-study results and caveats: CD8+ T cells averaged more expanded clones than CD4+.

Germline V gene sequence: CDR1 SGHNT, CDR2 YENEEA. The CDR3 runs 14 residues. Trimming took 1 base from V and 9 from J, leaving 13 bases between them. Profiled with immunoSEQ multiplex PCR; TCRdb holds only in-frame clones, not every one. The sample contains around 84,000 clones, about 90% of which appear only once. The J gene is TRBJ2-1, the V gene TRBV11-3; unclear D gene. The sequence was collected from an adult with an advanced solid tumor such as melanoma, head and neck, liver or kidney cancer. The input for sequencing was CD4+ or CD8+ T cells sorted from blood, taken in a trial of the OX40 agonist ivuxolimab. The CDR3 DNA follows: TGTGCCAGCAGCTTAGCCGCCGAAGGGCCTGAGCAGTTCTTC. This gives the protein CASSLAAEGPEQFF.